These 25 T cell receptor beta chains share one sample of origin, sequenced in a study of T cells after yellow fever vaccination (dated by TCRdb to the late 2010s). The library came from 5' RACE. TCRdb shows the sequencer as Illumina HiSeq 2500. In-frame beta chains were kept once TCRdb had trimmed the public reads at Q25 with fastp and called clones with MiXCR. Rows merge per CDR3 protein into single entries with the most common DNA and genes. The sample includes roughly 300,000 distinct CDR3 sequences, with about 6.9% observed a single time. Roughly a sixth of the sample comes from the top ten. The sample's treatment or condition label is to be understood as: live attenuated yellow fever vaccine strain. Specimen: PBMCs, collected more than 35 days after the first yellow fever vaccination. The receptors were sampled from a man aged 18 to 35 who received the YFV17D yellow fever vaccine.

This clonotype was detected only a few times. The V gene is TRBV5-1, the J gene TRBJ2-1; tentative D call: TRBD2 (5 bases). This CDR3 spans 16 amino acids. Looked up from germline, CDR1 is SGHRS and CDR2 is YFSETQ. V was trimmed by 2 bases and J by 0 bases, leaving 12 bases between them. The CDR3 is CASSFRGFSSYNEQFF. The CDR3 DNA follows: TGCGCCAGCAGCTTCCGGGGTTTTAGCTCCTACAATGAGCAGTTCTTC. The complete variable domain, with remaining parts taken from reference TRBV5-1 and TRBJ2-1, reads KAGVTQTPRYLIKTRGQQVTLSCSPISGHRSVSWYQQTPGQGLQFLFEYFSETQRNKGNFPGRFSGRQFSNSRSEMNVSTLELGDSALYLCASSFRGFSSYNEQFFGPGTRLTVL.

The chain links TRBV12-3 or TRBV12-4 to TRBJ2-2; 8 nucleotides agree with TRBD2. The trim removed 6 bases at V and 7 bases at J, leaving 13 bases unmatched. There are 16 residues in the CDR3. CDR3 coding DNA: TGTGCCAGCAGACACAATAGCGGGGTGACGATCGGGGAGCTGTTTTTT. Translation gives CASRHNSGVTIGELFF.

Many counts were recorded for this clonotype. V usage is TRBV20-1 and J usage is TRBJ2-5; D is perhaps TRBD1 or TRBD2 (5 bases each). CDR1 is DFQATT and CDR2 is SNEGSKA in the germline V gene (reference sequence). The CDR3 loop spans 13 amino acids. Trimming removed 3 bases at V and 2 bases at J, with 10 bases between. The CDR3 DNA follows: TGCAGTGCTAGGGGGGAATTACAAGAGACCCAGTACTTC. It codes for CSARGELQETQYF.

This clonotype occurred many times. CDR3 nucleotide sequence: TGTGCCAGCAGCCAGGGGACAGGAAGAGGCTATGGCTACACCTTC. It encodes CASSQGTGRGYGYTF. The genes are TRBV4-2 and TRBJ1-2; 8 bases align to TRBD1. J lost 4 bases, V lost 3 bases, and 7 bases had no gene match. Germline V gives CDR1 LGHNA, CDR2 YNFKEQ. The CDR3 is made up of 15 amino acids.

The sample holds many counts of this clonotype. V is TRBV6-5 and J is TRBJ2-5, with TRBD1 as a possible D gene (7 bases). The V end was cut by 2 bases, the J end by 5 bases, with 12 bases between. The CDR3 is made up of 14 amino acids. Germline CDR1 reads MNHEY; CDR2 reads SVGAGI. The CDR3 DNA is TGTGCCAGCAGTTACCAGGGGGGCGGGGAGACCCAGTACTTC. This codes for CASSYQGGGETQYF.

This chain uses TRBV7-2 with TRBJ2-1; D may be TRBD1 or TRBD2 (5 bases each). The CDR3 contains 14 residues. Germline V gene data show CDR1 as SGHTA and CDR2 as FQGNSA. Between the trimmed V and J ends, which lost 3 bases and 6 bases, there was a span of 12 bases. CDR3 in DNA: TGTGCCAGCAGCTTGACCGGGACCCTCAATGAGCAGTTCTTC. It specifies CASSLTGTLNEQFF.

The chain is built from TRBV10-3 and TRBJ2-7; 7 bases align to TRBD1. CDR1 and CDR2 from the germline V gene are ENHRY and SYGVKD. Trimming cost V 6 bases and J 2 bases; bases outside gene matches: 7. The length of the CDR3 is 14 residues. The CDR3 protein is CAISSPGQAYEQYF. CDR3 DNA: TGTGCCATCAGCTCTCCCGGACAGGCCTACGAGCAGTACTTC.

This clonotype was recorded once. The chain is built from TRBV20-1 and TRBJ2-7; a weak D match, TRBD2 (5 bases). CDR1 and CDR2 (germline): DFQATT, SNEGSKA (reference sequence). Between the trimmed V and J ends, which lost 2 bases and 3 bases, there was a span of 14 bases. This CDR3 contains 14 residues. The CDR3 DNA follows: TGCAGTGCTAGACCTGCGGGTCTAAACTACGAGCAGTACTTC. Its protein product is CSARPAGLNYEQYF.

This clonotype was picked up a small number of times. The genes are TRBV7-2 and TRBJ2-7; 13 positions match TRBD2. The germline gives CDR1 SGHTA, CDR2 FQGNSA. The ends lost 2 bases at V and 4 bases at J; junction bases unmatched: 2. The CDR3 is made up of 15 amino acids. CDR3 sequence reads: CASSLTSGGAYEQYV. The CDR3 DNA is TGTGCCAGCAGCTTAACTAGCGGGGGGGCTTACGAGCAGTACGTC.

A note on this clonotype: A much more abundant neighbour one base away suggests this may be a read error. The chain is built from TRBV5-1 and TRBJ2-4; no definite D call. The last part of the DNA fits TRBJ2-1 better; the J call may be wrong. Per germline, CDR1 SGHRS and CDR2 YFSETQ. The CDR3 is 19 amino acids. Here the CDR3 reads CASSLNPGPSIARKNIQFF. In nucleotides, the CDR3 is TGCGCCAGCAGCTTGAATCCGGGCCCTAGTATAGCCCGCAAAAACATTCAGTTCTTC.

This clonotype was picked up a small number of times. V is TRBV15 and J is TRBJ2-7, with TRBD1 as a possible D gene (6 bases). Germline V gene lookup returns CDR1 LNHNV and CDR2 YYDKDF (reference sequence). CDR3 length equals 18 residues. V was cut by 4 bases and J by 5 bases, with 27 bases left in between. CDR3 amino acids: CATSIYRDTQGSKHEQYF. CDR3 coding DNA: TGTGCCACCAGCATTTACCGGGACACGCAAGGTTCTAAACACGAGCAGTACTTC.

The chain has TRBV20-1 and TRBJ2-3; 8 bases agree with TRBD2. V lost 0 bases to trimming and J lost 0 bases; unmatched junction nucleotides: 5. The CDR3 totals 16 residues. The germline gives CDR1 DFQATT, CDR2 SNEGSKA (reference sequence). CDR3 in DNA: TGCAGTGCTAGAGATCGGTTAGCGGGGAGCACAGATACGCAGTATTTT. It specifies CSARDRLAGSTDTQYF.

This clonotype was counted only a few times. CDR3 residues: CASSVEPGDSPLHF. The CDR3 DNA is TGTGCCAGCAGCGTAGAACCCGGTGATTCACCCCTCCACTTT. The chain employs TRBV9 and TRBJ1-6; D is uncertain. Germline V gene sequence: CDR1 SGDLS, CDR2 YYNGEE. The CDR3 contains 14 residues. The V gene lost 0 bases and the J gene lost 8 bases, with 9 bases spanning the gap.

In this sample, this clonotype turned up many times. The chain uses TRBV7-2 and TRBJ2-1; tentative D call: TRBD1 (5 bases). CDR3 length equals 17 residues. Germline CDR1 reads SGHTA; CDR2 reads FQGNSA. Trimming pared 2 bases from V and 5 bases from J, leaving 19 bases between. The CDR3 loop reads CASSLTNWNRRNNEQFF. In nucleotides, the CDR3 is TGTGCCAGCAGCTTAACTAATTGGAACAGGCGAAACAATGAGCAGTTCTTC.

The genes are TRBV4-3 and TRBJ2-4; no clear D gene. The germline V gene has CDR1 LGHNA and CDR2 YSLEER. Trimming removed 0 bases from V and 0 bases from J, with 12 bases in between. There are 17 residues in the CDR3. The CDR3 here is CASSQDSSSLAKNIQYF. For the CDR3, the DNA is TGCGCCAGCAGCCAAGATTCCTCGTCCTTAGCCAAAAACATTCAGTACTTC.

This clonotype turned up a few times. The genes are TRBV19 and TRBJ2-7; TRBD1 might be the D (6 bases). CDR1 is LNHDA, CDR2 SQIVND, per germline (reference sequence). This CDR3 has 13 amino acids. Deletions cut 1 base from V and 11 bases from J, with 15 bases between. The CDR3 region is CASSIGVQGTKYF. As DNA, the CDR3 is TGTGCCAGTAGTATAGGTGTCCAGGGGACGAAGTACTTC.

This clonotype was picked up many times. The chain couples TRBV14 to TRBJ2-5; a possible D gene is TRBD2 (6 bases). The CDR3 contains 18 residues. Trimming left V 3 bases short and J 5 bases short, with 25 bases between. Looked up from germline, CDR1 is SGHDN and CDR2 is FVKESK. The CDR3 DNA follows: TGTGCCAGCAGCCAGGACCGTAGGAGGGACGGGGCTGGGGAGACCCAGTACTTC. Encoded protein: CASSQDRRRDGAGETQYF. Filled out from reference TRBV14 and TRBJ2-5, the complete variable domain reads EAGVTQFPSHSVIEKGQTVTLRCDPISGHDNLYWYRRVMGKEIKFLLHFVKESKQDESGMPNNRFLAERTGGTYSTLKVQPAELEDSGVYFCASSQDRRRDGAGETQYFGPGTRLLVL.

This clonotype was seen many times. The chain recombines TRBV5-1 with TRBJ2-5; TRBD2 is a possible D gene (6 bases). From germline, CDR1 is SGHRS and CDR2 YFSETQ. The CDR3 has 17 residues. V lost 0 bases, J lost 1 base, and 16 bases lay in between. The CDR3 nucleotides are TGCGCCAGCAGCTTGGGAGTGAGACTAGGGACCCAAGAGACCCAGTACTTC. This sequence encodes CASSLGVRLGTQETQYF.

This clonotype has ten or more counts. The rearrangement uses TRBV15 and TRBJ2-5; D is ambiguous. V lost 0 bases and J 2 bases, leaving 10 bases between the germline ends. The CDR3 totals 15 residues. Germline CDR1 reads LNHNV; CDR2 reads YYDKDF (reference sequence). The CDR3 coding sequence is TGTGCCACCAGCAGAGATCACTGGGGTCAAGAGACCCAGTACTTC. Its protein product is CATSRDHWGQETQYF.

The chain joins TRBV27 to TRBJ1-2; TRBD1 matches at 8 bases. The CDR3 is made up of 12 amino acids. The J segment lost 4 bases and the V segment lost 6 bases, leaving 1 base of the junction unmatched. Germline V gives CDR1 MNHEY, CDR2 SMNVEV (reference sequence). DNA of the CDR3: TGTGCCAGCAGGGACAGGGTCTATGGCTACACCTTC. It translates to CASRDRVYGYTF.

This clonotype appeared many times. J is TRBJ1-1 and V is TRBV13; D is unresolved. The germline V gene encodes CDR1 PRHDT and CDR2 FYEKMQ (reference sequence). V lost 5 bases and J 0 bases, leaving 10 bases between the germline ends. The CDR3 is 14 residues long. DNA for the CDR3: TGTGCCAGCAGCCCTTTAGCAGTGAACACTGAAGCTTTCTTT. Translating it yields CASSPLAVNTEAFF.

This clonotype came up a few times. The rearrangement links TRBV6-2 or TRBV6-3 to TRBJ2-1, with 10 bases identical to TRBD2. This CDR3 comprises 19 residues. Germline V gene sequence: CDR1 MNHEY, CDR2 SVGEGT. V gave up 0 bases and J gave up 3 bases; unmatched junction bases: 11. The CDR3 DNA follows: TGTGCCAGCAGTTACTCGGCGGTAGCGGGGGGTAATTTCTACAATGAGCAGTTCTTC. Encoded protein: CASSYSAVAGGNFYNEQFF.

The chain employs TRBV7-6 and TRBJ2-5; TRBD2 matches at 9 bases. This CDR3 contains 15 residues. J lost 7 bases, V lost 4 bases, and 10 bases had no gene match. Per the germline V gene, CDR1 is SGHVS and CDR2 is FNYEAQ. The CDR3 loop reads CASSSTLLSGGTQYF. The CDR3, as DNA: TGTGCCAGCAGCTCAACACTCCTTAGCGGGGGGACCCAGTACTTC.

This clonotype has a count of ten or more. The chain recombines TRBV5-1 with TRBJ2-1; D possibly corresponds to TRBD1 (6 bases). V was shortened by 4 bases and J by 7 bases, with 12 bases between the two germline ends. CDR1 is SGHRS, CDR2 YFSETQ, per germline. The CDR3 runs 13 residues. The CDR3 DNA reads as TGCGCCAGCAGCACTGACAGGACTAATGAGCAGTTCTTC. Protein sequence: CASSTDRTNEQFF. The full variable domain, its missing parts supplied by reference TRBV5-1 and TRBJ2-1, is KAGVTQTPRYLIKTRGQQVTLSCSPISGHRSVSWYQQTPGQGLQFLFEYFSETQRNKGNFPGRFSGRQFSNSRSEMNVSTLELGDSALYLCASSTDRTNEQFFGPGTRLTVL.

There are a few counts of this clonotype. The chain uses TRBV23-1 and TRBJ2-7; TRBD1 matches at 7 bases. TRBV23-1 is known as an ORF, though its function is uncertain. V trimming: 4 bases; J trimming: 1 base; junction bases outside the gene matches: 16. The CDR3 is made up of 18 amino acids. In DNA, the CDR3 is TGCGCCAGCAGTCTCCCGCCCCGACAGGGACGAATATCCTACGAGCAGTACGTC. This translates into CASSLPPRQGRISYEQYV.